This is a list of T cell receptor beta chains from one sample in a study of T cell repertoires in cytomegalovirus infection. MiXCR was run by TCRdb on the reads, yielding one entry per CDR3 protein. The sample includes about 260,000 distinct CDR3 sequences, roughly 9.1% of them seen just once. Source material: PBMCs. These receptors all come from a human donor in good health (CMV status not recorded). Some clones in this sample may be carry-over from other donors' samples. Each CDR3 is given with its conserved first and last residue.

TRBJ1-4 | TRBV7-2 | CASSPGRGSNEKLFF
TRBJ2-6 | TRBV7-8 | CASSYRDRGSGANVLTF
TRBJ2-3 | TRBV7-2 | CASSSAGTRSTDTQYF
TRBJ1-2 | TRBV7-2 | CASSLPGGTYGYTF
TRBJ1-3 | TRBV7-2 | CASSLGPRNTIYF
TRBJ1-2 | TRBV12-3/TRBV12-4 | CASSHERYYGYTF
TRBJ1-1 | TRBV7-3 | CASSLAAGDTEAFF
TRBJ2-2 | TRBV7-2 | CASSSGAGVGTGELFF
TRBJ1-5 | TRBV28 | CASTDSNTNQPQHF
TRBJ2-2 | TRBV7-2 | CASSSNRAGELFF
TRBJ2-2 | TRBV6-2/TRBV6-3 | CASSYSYSSNTGELFF
TRBJ1-1 | TRBV7-6 | CASSPDRATEAFF
TRBJ2-3 | TRBV7-2 | CASSPTADTQYF
TRBJ2-1 | TRBV7-2 | CASSLHLSSGRGNEQFF
TRBJ2-5 | TRBV6-2/TRBV6-3 | CASSYLPGPEWTQYF
TRBJ1-6 | TRBV12-3/TRBV12-4 | CATKGGQTSSPLHF
TRBJ2-1 | TRBV7-2 | CASSPYPSDVANEQFF
TRBJ2-2 | TRBV6-2/TRBV6-3 | CASSYAGPALTGELFF
TRBJ2-7 | TRBV5-1 | CAIHPYEQYF
TRBJ2-3 | TRBV5-1 | CASSLAGTAAGDTQYF
TRBJ1-6 | TRBV20-1 | CSARGDDSYNSPLHF
TRBJ2-3 | TRBV12-3/TRBV12-4 | CASSPLGYTDTQYF
TRBJ1-3 | TRBV7-8 | CASSLYGQFSGNTIYF
TRBJ2-7 | TRBV28 | CASTREGGFYEQYF
TRBJ1-1 | TRBV6-2/TRBV6-3 | CASSRIGQGEGGEAFF
TRBJ1-2 | TRBV20-1 | CSAGEQGRRYGYTF